The rows below give T cell receptor beta chains drawn from one sample of a study of T cell repertoires in cytomegalovirus infection. TCRdb re-analysed the reads in MiXCR, keeping a single row per CDR3 protein. The repertoire consists of approximately 910,000 distinct CDR3 sequences, with approximately 32% occurring once and the leading ten covering around an eighth. Their antigen targets remain unknown. The material sequenced was cultured CD8+ T cells from PBMCs, taken from culture after CMV antigen stimulation. The receptors were gathered from a human donor in good health (CMV status not recorded). Some clones in this sample may be carry-over from other donors' samples. Both conserved end residues are part of each CDR3. D genes are given only for firm matches. Clone sizes are given selectively: once, few, many, or a class where the clone is expanded.

>TRBV7-6|TRBJ2-5|-|TRBD2
CVSSKRTSGGAGGETQYF
TGTGTCAGCAGCAAGCGGACTAGCGGGGGGGCAGGTGGAGAGACCCAGTACTTC
>TRBV27|TRBJ2-3|few|-
CASGILSLGTDTQYF
TGTGCCAGCGGAATACTTAGTTTGGGCACAGATACGCAGTATTTT
>TRBV7-9|TRBJ2-7|many|TRBD1
CASSLGQADEQYF
TGTGCCAGCAGCCTTGGACAGGCCGACGAGCAGTACTTC
>TRBV27|TRBJ1-2|few|TRBD1
CASSSDRGQFMDYGYTF
TGTGCCAGCAGTTCGGACAGGGGGCAATTCATGGACTATGGCTACACCTTC
>TRBV20-1|TRBJ1-5|many|-
CSAVQGYQPQHF
TGCAGTGCTGTACAGGGTTACCAGCCCCAGCATTTT
>TRBV11-2|TRBJ2-3|-|-
CASSSSRDRRTDTQYF
TGTGCCAGCAGCTCCAGCCGAGACCGACGCACAGATACGCAGTATTTT
>TRBV10-1|TRBJ2-7|few|-
CASSEDGRAYEQYF
TGCGCCAGCAGTGAGGATGGCAGAGCCTACGAGCAGTACTTC
>TRBV10-3|TRBJ1-6|-|-
CATLDLGSYNSPLHF
TGTGCCACCCTAGACCTGGGTTCCTATAATTCACCCCTCCACTTT
>TRBV6-6|TRBJ2-2|few|-
CASSTSKPNTGELFF
TGTGCCAGCAGTACTAGCAAGCCCAACACCGGGGAGCTGTTTTTT
>TRBV19|TRBJ2-7|few|-
CASSEDSDSTYEQYF
TGTGCCAGTAGCGAGGACTCGGACTCGACCTACGAGCAGTACTTC
>TRBV28|TRBJ1-1|few|-
CASSLVMGPLNTEAFF
TGTGCCAGCAGTTTAGTTATGGGACCTCTGAACACTGAAGCTTTCTTT
>TRBV20-1|TRBJ1-5|-|-
CSAIEQENSNQPQHF
TGCAGTGCTATAGAACAGGAAAATAGCAATCAGCCCCAGCATTTT
>TRBV6-2/TRBV6-3|TRBJ2-2|few|-
CASSYEGAPNTGELFF
TGTGCCAGCAGTTACGAAGGGGCTCCGAACACCGGGGAGCTGTTTTTT
>TRBV6-1|TRBJ2-2|many|-
CASRSPTGELFF
TGTGCCAGCAGGAGCCCTACCGGGGAGCTGTTTTTT
>TRBV4-1|TRBJ1-5|many|-
CASSQDPGQPQHF
TGCGCCAGCAGCCAAGATCCCGGTCAGCCCCAGCATTTT
>TRBV7-9|TRBJ2-1|-|TRBD1
CASSLGSGTGGSSEQFF
TGTGCCAGCAGCTTAGGATCCGGGACAGGGGGGTCCAGTGAGCAGTTCTTC
>TRBV7-3|TRBJ2-3|few|TRBD1
CASSLRQGALDTQYF
TGTGCCAGCAGCTTAAGACAGGGGGCTTTAGATACGCAGTATTTT
>TRBV19|TRBJ1-5|-|-
CASSIGTGNQPQHF
TGTGCCAGTAGTATCGGTACAGGGAATCAGCCCCAGCATTTT
>TRBV27|TRBJ2-4|-|TRBD1
CASSLLTGVKNIQYF
TGTGCCAGCAGTTTATTGACAGGGGTGAAAAACATTCAGTACTTC
>TRBV27|TRBJ1-5|-|TRBD1
CASSLGGPDRRNQPQHF
TGTGCCAGCAGTTTAGGGGGACCGGACAGGCGCAATCAGCCCCAGCATTTT
>TRBV7-6|TRBJ2-1|few|-
CASSLDGSGGTYNEQFF
TGTGCCAGCAGCTTAGATGGGAGCGGTGGCACCTACAATGAGCAGTTCTTC
>TRBV27|TRBJ1-1|-|-
CASSLMTANTEAFF
TGTGCCAGCAGTTTGATGACGGCGAACACTGAAGCTTTCTTT
>TRBV7-6|TRBJ2-1|many|TRBD1
CASSLAYKDRGVGNEQFF
TGTGCCAGCAGCTTAGCGTATAAGGACAGGGGCGTGGGCAATGAGCAGTTCTTC
>TRBV5-6|TRBJ2-7|-|-
CASSWGDGRFKEQYF
TGTGCCAGCAGCTGGGGGGACGGCAGATTCAAAGAGCAGTACTTC
>TRBV27|TRBJ2-1|-|-
CASSSVTRSDEQFF
TGTGCCAGCAGTTCCGTGACTAGAAGCGATGAGCAGTTCTTC
>TRBV7-8|TRBJ1-1|-|-
CASSLEVYGNTEAFF
TGTGCCAGCAGCTTAGAGGTTTACGGGAACACTGAAGCTTTCTTT
>TRBV27|TRBJ2-2|-|TRBD1
CASSGTGYPGELFF
TGTGCCAGCTCCGGGACAGGGTATCCCGGGGAGCTGTTTTTT
>TRBV12-3/TRBV12-4|TRBJ1-2|-|-
CASSLGQAGYTF
TGTGCCAGCAGTTTAGGTCAGGCTGGCTACACCTTC
>TRBV5-5|TRBJ2-2|few|TRBD1
CASSSGTGLTGELFF
TGTGCCAGCAGCTCCGGGACAGGGTTGACCGGGGAGCTGTTTTTT
>TRBV10-2|TRBJ1-6|few|-
CASSTSGAHNSPLHF
TGCGCCAGCAGTACCTCAGGGGCGCATAATTCACCCCTCCACTTT
>TRBV6-1|TRBJ1-2|-|-
CASSEEGYSGYGYTF
TGTGCCAGCAGTGAAGAGGGCTACTCGGGCTATGGCTACACCTTC
>TRBV7-8|TRBJ1-2|-|TRBD1
CASSPRTGSIGYGYTF
TGTGCCAGCAGCCCCCGGACAGGAAGTATTGGCTATGGCTACACCTTC
>TRBV12-5|TRBJ2-2|-|-
CASGLGSGGELFF
TGTGCTAGTGGCCTTGGATCGGGCGGGGAGCTGTTTTTT
>TRBV20-1|TRBJ2-5|-|TRBD2
CSARDRGAQYF
TGCAGTGCTAGAGATCGGGGGGCCCAGTACTTC
>TRBV7-9|TRBJ2-7|many|-
CASSRGREVYEQYF
TGTGCCAGCAGCCGAGGTCGGGAAGTCTACGAGCAGTACTTC
>TRBV27|TRBJ2-3|-|TRBD2
CASTWGGRHTDTQYF
TGTGCCAGCACCTGGGGGGGACGCCACACAGATACGCAGTATTTT
>TRBV27|TRBJ2-2|few|-
CASSSRVTRDGELFF
TGTGCCAGCAGTTCCAGGGTGACACGCGACGGGGAGCTGTTTTTT
>TRBV5-1|TRBJ2-7|-|-
CASSWGDNSYEQYF
TGCGCCAGCAGCTGGGGGGACAACTCCTACGAGCAGTACTTC
>TRBV7-6|TRBJ2-3|many|-
CASQGTSTDTQYF
TGTGCCAGCCAGGGTACTAGCACAGATACGCAGTATTTT
>TRBV12-3/TRBV12-4|TRBJ2-3|many|-
CASSPVSDTQYF
TGTGCCAGCAGCCCAGTTTCGGATACGCAGTATTTT
>TRBV10-3|TRBJ2-3|-|TRBD2
CAITGTSGSVDTQYF
TGTGCCATCACCGGGACTAGCGGGTCCGTAGATACGCAGTATTTT
>TRBV19|TRBJ2-3|-|-
CASSLTGAGGDTQYF
TGTGCCAGTAGCTTGACCGGGGCCGGTGGAGATACGCAGTATTTT
>TRBV6-1|TRBJ2-3|-|-
CASSEKPWGTDTQYF
TGTGCCAGCAGTGAAAAGCCATGGGGCACAGATACGCAGTATTTT
>TRBV6-5|TRBJ2-7|many|TRBD2
CAVGPNSGGPEQYF
TGTGCCGTGGGGCCGAATAGCGGGGGGCCCGAACAGTACTTC
>TRBV10-3|TRBJ1-2|few|TRBD1
CAVRTGENGYTF
TGTGCCGTACGGACAGGGGAAAATGGCTACACCTTC
>TRBV4-1|TRBJ1-5|few|TRBD1
CASSQDPGGGQPQHF
TGCGCCAGCAGCCAAGATCCAGGGGGCGGTCAGCCCCAGCATTTT
>TRBV9|TRBJ2-7|-|TRBD1
CASSVGGQSSYEQYF
TGTGCCAGCAGCGTAGGGGGACAGTCCTCCTACGAGCAGTACTTC
>TRBV4-1|TRBJ2-6|few|TRBD1
CASSHETGGPSGANVLTF
TGCGCCAGCAGCCACGAGACAGGGGGCCCCTCTGGGGCCAACGTCCTGACTTTC
>TRBV12-3/TRBV12-4|TRBJ1-3|many|-
CASSLQTGNSGNTIYF
TGTGCCAGCAGTTTACAGACAGGAAACTCTGGAAACACCATATATTTT
>TRBV7-9|TRBJ2-7|few|TRBD1
CASRTVGTVYEQYF
TGTGCCAGCAGGACAGTCGGGACAGTTTACGAGCAGTACTTC
>TRBV10-3|TRBJ2-2|few|-
CASKQGTNTGELFF
TGTGCCAGTAAACAGGGGACTAACACCGGGGAGCTGTTTTTT
>TRBV28|TRBJ1-1|many|-
CASSLQGGSTEAFF
TGTGCCAGCAGCCTGCAGGGCGGGAGCACTGAAGCTTTCTTT
>TRBV2|TRBJ1-5|-|-
CASSEWEGHDGNQPQHF
TGTGCCAGCAGTGAATGGGAGGGACATGATGGCAATCAGCCCCAGCATTTT
>TRBV6-6|TRBJ2-5|once|TRBD2
CASSYLRLAGGRQETQYF
TGTGCCAGCAGTTACTTGCGACTAGCGGGGGGGAGACAAGAGACCCAGTACTTC